The sequence of this TCR beta chain was determined in a study of blood T cell repertoires in COVID-19 (dated by TCRdb to between 2020 and 2021). For context, the study as a whole: The collaborator samples originated in the United States, Italy and Spain and spanned the acute and convalescent phases of COVID-19. The prospective study material was composed of cDNA or gDNA derived from T cells, B-cell-depleted T cells, or PBMCs. The dataset comprised deeply sampled blood TCRbeta repertoires from subjects exposed to, actively infected with, or recovered from COVID-19. The repertoires were made available in a free public database intended to serve as a resource for research on the immune response to SARS-CoV-2. The samples were drawn from the first 160 participants of the ongoing ImmuneRACE study and from 950 to 1,500 subjects provided by 6 global collaborators. Sample metadata almost always included a de-identified subject ID, COVID-19 status, age in years and sex. Where available, HLA class I and class II types were obtained from metadata supplied by the sample provider rather than from assay-based typing.

About this clone itself: Which antigen it targets is not known. One base away there is no much larger clone; base qualities are not given.

The study at large found these results: The amount of clinical and demographic metadata varied by source and participant and was provided uncurated.

TCRbeta CDR3 regions were amplified from genomic DNA by means of the immunoSEQ Assay, a bias-controlled multiplex PCR. Per the source publication's procedure: Within the assay, amplification of reference gene primers was used to estimate how many nucleated cells each sample contained. To quantify the absolute abundance of each unique TCRbeta CDR3 rearrangement, sequence reads were collapsed and filtered. For each sample, productive Simpson clonality was calculated as the square root of Simpson's diversity index over productive rearrangements. The immuneACCESS repertoire file appears here via TCRdb, limited to in-frame rearrangements. These files lack a portion of the clones; in checked studies, under half of the deficit traces to unresolved V genes, and the cause of the others is not known. V, J and clone size are taken as reported in that table, and D and trimming were inferred from the DNA itself. For this sample the table gives 200,000 to 250,000 clones, of which 70% to 85% were detected only once. Jointly, the top ten make up 3% to 4% of the sample.

CDR1 and CDR2 were assigned from the germline V gene (reference sequence) as LNHDA and SQIVND. Deletion took 6 bases off V and 1 base off J, with a span of 13 bases between the germline ends. Measured from the cysteine to the phenylalanine, the CDR3 is 15 residues long. CDR3 DNA only is kept here, 45 bases in frame from base 1. Enrolling through a virtual design, the prospective study's participants ranged in age from roughly 18 to 95 years and lived across 20 to 25 United States geographic areas. To assign participants to cohorts, the prospective study relied on clinical history that participants themselves reported in a screening survey and a study questionnaire. ImmuneRACE Cohort 3 recovered participants were defined by two consecutive negative NP/OP PCR tests, healthcare professional clearance, or symptom resolution. Mobile phlebotomists in the prospective study collected whole blood, serum and a nasopharyngeal or oropharyngeal swab from every participant. Prospective study participants could optionally give additional blood draws and questionnaires over an approximately two-month period. Before DNA extraction, prospective study blood samples were shipped either frozen or at room temperature.

The chain was built from TRBV19 and TRBJ1-3; a weak D assignment points to TRBD1 (6 bases agree). The source material was PBMCs or T cells enriched from blood (not recorded which). This receptor was identified in a woman aged 60-75 years who had recovered from COVID-19. The DNA sequence is given as TGTGCCAGTAGCCCGGGACAATTTTCTGGAAACACCATATATTTT. Translated, this gives CASSPGQFSGNTIYF. With the rest looked up from the reference TRBV19 and TRBJ1-3 genes rather than sequenced, the full variable domain is DGGITQSPKYLFRKEGQNVTLSCEQNLNHDAMYWYRQDPGQGLRLIYYSQIVNDFQKGDIAEGYSVSREKKESFPLTVTSAQKNPTAFYLCASSPGQFSGNTIYFGEGSWLTVV.